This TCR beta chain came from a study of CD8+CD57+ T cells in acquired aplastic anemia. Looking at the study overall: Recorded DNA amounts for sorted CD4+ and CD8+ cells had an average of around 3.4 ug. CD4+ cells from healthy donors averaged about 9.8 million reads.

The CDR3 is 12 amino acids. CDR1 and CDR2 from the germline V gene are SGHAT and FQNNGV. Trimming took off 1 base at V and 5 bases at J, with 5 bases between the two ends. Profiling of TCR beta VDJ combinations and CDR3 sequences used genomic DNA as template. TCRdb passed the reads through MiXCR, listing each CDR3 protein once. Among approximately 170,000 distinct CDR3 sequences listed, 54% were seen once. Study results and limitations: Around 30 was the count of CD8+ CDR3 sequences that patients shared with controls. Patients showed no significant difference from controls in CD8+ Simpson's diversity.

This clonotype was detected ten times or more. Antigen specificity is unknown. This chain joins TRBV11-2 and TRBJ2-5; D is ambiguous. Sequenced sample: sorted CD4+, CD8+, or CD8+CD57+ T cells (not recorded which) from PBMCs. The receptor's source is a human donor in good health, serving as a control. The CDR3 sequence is CASSLVLETQYF. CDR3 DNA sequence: TGTGCCAGCAGCTTAGTGCTGGAGACCCAGTACTTC.